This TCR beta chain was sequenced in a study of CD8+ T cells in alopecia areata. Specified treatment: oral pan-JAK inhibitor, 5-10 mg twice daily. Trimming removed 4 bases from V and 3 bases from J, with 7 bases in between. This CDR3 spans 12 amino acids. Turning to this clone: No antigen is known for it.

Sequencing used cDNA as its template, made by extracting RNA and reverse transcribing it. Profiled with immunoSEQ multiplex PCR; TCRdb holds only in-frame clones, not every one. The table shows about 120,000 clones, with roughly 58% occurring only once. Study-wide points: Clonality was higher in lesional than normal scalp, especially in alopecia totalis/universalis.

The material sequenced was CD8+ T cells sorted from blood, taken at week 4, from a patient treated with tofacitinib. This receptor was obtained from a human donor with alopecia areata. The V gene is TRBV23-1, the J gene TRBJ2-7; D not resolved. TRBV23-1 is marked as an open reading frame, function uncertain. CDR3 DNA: TGCGCCAGCAGTCCACCCGGCTACGAGCAGTACTTC. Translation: CASSPPGYEQYF.